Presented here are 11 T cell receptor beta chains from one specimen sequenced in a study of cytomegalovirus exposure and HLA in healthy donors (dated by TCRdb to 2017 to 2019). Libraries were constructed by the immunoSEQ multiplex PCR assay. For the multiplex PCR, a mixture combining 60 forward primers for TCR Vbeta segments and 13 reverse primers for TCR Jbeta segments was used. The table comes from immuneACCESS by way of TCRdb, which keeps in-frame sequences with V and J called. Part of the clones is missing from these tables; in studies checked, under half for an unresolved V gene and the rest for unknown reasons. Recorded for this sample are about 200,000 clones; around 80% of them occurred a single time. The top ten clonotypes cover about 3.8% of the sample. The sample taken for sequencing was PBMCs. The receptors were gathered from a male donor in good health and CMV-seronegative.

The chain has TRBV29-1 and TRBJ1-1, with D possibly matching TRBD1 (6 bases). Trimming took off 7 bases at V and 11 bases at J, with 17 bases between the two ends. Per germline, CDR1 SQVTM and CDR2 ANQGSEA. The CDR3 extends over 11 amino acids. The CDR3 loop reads CSALLQGGAFF. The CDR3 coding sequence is TGCAGCGCACTCCTACAGGGTGGTGCTTTCTTT.

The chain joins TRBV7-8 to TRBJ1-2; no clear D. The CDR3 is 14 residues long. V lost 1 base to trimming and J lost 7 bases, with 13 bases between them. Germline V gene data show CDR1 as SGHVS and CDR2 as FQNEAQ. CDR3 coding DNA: TGTGCCAGCAGCTTAGGAGCAGGCCTCGGTGGCTACACCTTC. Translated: CASSLGAGLGGYTF.

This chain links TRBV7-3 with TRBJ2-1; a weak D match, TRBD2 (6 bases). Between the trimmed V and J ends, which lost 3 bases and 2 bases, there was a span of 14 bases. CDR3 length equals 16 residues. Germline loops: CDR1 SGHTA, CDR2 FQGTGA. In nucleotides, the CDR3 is TGTGCCAGCAGCTTGGTGGGTAGCGGTACCTACAATGAGCAGTTCTTC. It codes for CASSLVGSGTYNEQFF.

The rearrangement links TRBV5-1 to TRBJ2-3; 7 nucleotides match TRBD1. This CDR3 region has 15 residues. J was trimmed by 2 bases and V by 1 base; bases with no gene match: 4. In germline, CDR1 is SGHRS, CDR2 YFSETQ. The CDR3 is CASSLYTGATDTQYF. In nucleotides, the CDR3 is TGCGCCAGCAGCTTGTATACAGGGGCCACAGATACGCAGTATTTT.

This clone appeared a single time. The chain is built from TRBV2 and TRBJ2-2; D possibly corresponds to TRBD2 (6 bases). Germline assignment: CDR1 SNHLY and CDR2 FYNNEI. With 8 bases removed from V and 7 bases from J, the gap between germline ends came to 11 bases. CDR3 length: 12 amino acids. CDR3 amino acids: CASGTPNGELFF. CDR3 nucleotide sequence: TGTGCCAGCGGGACTCCCAACGGGGAGCTGTTTTTT.

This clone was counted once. Here the CDR3 DNA reads TGCGCCAGCAGTGACCCCGACGAGCAGTACTTC. Residues: CASSDPDEQYF. The chain uses TRBV10-2 and TRBJ2-7, with no clear D. This CDR3 has 11 residues. V was trimmed by 3 bases and J by 5 bases, leaving 5 bases between them. Germline-derived CDR1 and CDR2 are WSHSY and SAAADI.

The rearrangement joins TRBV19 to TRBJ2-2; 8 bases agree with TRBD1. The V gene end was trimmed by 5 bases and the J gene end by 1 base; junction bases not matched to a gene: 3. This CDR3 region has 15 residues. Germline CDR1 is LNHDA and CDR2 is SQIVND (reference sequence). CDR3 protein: CASSWGTGNTGELFF. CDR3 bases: TGTGCCAGTAGTTGGGGGACAGGGAACACCGGGGAGCTGTTTTTT. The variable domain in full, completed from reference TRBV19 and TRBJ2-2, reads DGGITQSPKYLFRKEGQNVTLSCEQNLNHDAMYWYRQDPGQGLRLIYYSQIVNDFQKGDIAEGYSVSREKKESFPLTVTSAQKNPTAFYLCASSWGTGNTGELFFGEGSRLTVL.

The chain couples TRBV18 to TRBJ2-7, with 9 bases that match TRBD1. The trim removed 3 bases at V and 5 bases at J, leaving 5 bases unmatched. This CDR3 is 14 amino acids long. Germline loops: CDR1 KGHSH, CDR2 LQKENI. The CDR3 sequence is CASSPGTGMDEQYF. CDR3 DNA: TGTGCCAGCTCACCCGGGACAGGGATGGACGAGCAGTACTTC.

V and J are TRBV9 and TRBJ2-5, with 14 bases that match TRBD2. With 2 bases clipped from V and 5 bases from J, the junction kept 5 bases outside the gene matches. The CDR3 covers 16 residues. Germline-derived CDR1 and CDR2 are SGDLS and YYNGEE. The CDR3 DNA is TGTGCCAGCAGCGTGGGACTAGCGGGAGCGTGGGAGACCCAGTACTTC. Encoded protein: CASSVGLAGAWETQYF.

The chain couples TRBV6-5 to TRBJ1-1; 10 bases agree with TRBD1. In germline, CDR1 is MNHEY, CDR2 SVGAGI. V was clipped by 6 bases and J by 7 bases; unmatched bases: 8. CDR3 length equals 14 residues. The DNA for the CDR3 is TGTGCCAGCAGGAGACAGGGGGCGGCGGTTGAAGCTTTCTTT. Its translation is CASRRQGAAVEAFF.

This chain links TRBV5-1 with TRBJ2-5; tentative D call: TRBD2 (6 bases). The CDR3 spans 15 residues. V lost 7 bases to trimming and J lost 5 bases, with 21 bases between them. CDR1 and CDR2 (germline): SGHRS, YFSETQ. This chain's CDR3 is CASGTGDPVRETQYF. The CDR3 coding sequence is TGCGCCAGCGGGACGGGAGATCCAGTACGGGAGACCCAGTACTTC.